The T cell receptor (beta chain) under discussion was sequenced for a study of blood T cell repertoires in COVID-19. Across the whole study: COVID-19 samples from acute and convalescent phases originated in the United States, Italy and Spain. Sources were T cells, B-cell-depleted T cells, or PBMCs; the material itself was cDNA or gDNA.

This clone has a handful of counts. A junction end diverges from the germline sequence, so it may reflect a read error. Only in-frame clones appear in the TCRdb table, and some are missing; sequencing was by immunoSEQ multiplex PCR. In the table there are more than 150,000 clones, about 90% of which are singletons. Looked up from germline, CDR1 is SSHAT and CDR2 is FNYEAQ (reference sequence). The CDR3 runs to 16 residues. What was sequenced was PBMCs or T cells enriched from blood (not recorded which). This sequence originates from a woman aged 30 to 39 who had recovered from COVID-19. J is TRBJ2-3 and V is TRBV7-7; 13 positions agree with TRBD2. The CDR3 DNA follows: TGTGCTAGCAGCTCGGGACTAGCGGGAAACGCAGATACGCAGTATTTT. It encodes CASSSGLAGNADTQYF.